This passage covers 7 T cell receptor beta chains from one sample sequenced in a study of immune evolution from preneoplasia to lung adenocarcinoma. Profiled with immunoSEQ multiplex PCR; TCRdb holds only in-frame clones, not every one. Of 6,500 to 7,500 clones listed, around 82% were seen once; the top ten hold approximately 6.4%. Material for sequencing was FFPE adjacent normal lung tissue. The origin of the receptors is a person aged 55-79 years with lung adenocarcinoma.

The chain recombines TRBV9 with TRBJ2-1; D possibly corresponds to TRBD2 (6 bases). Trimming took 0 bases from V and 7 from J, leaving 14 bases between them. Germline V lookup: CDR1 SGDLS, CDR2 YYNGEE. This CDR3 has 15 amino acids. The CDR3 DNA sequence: TGTGCCAGCAGCGTAGCTGGAGGGAGTACTAATGAGCAGTTCTTC. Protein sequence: CASSVAGGSTNEQFF. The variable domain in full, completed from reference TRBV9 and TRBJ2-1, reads DSGVTQTPKHLITATGQRVTLRCSPRSGDLSVYWYQQSLDQGLQFLIQYYNGEERAKGNILERFSAQQFPDLHSELNLSSLELGDSALYFCASSVAGGSTNEQFFGPGTRLTVL.

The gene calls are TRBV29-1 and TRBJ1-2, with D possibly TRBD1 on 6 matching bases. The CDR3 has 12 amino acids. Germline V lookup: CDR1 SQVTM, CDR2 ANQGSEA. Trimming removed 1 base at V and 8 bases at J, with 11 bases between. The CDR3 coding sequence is TGCAGCGTTGAAGGACAGGATGACGGCTACACCTTC. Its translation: CSVEGQDDGYTF.

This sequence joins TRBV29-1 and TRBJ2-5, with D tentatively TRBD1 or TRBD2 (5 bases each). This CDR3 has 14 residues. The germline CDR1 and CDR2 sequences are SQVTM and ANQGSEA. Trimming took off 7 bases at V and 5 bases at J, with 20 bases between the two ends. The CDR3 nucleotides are TGCAGCGCCGCCGGGACCAAGAGTACGGAGACCCAGTACTTC. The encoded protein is CSAAGTKSTETQYF.

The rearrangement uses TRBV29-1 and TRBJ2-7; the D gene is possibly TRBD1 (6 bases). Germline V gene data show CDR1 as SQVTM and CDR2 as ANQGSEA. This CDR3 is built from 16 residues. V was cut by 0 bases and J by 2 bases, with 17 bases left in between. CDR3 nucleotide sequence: TGCAGCGTTGAAGATGCGACAGGAACCACCCCCTACGAGCAGTACTTC. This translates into CSVEDATGTTPYEQYF.

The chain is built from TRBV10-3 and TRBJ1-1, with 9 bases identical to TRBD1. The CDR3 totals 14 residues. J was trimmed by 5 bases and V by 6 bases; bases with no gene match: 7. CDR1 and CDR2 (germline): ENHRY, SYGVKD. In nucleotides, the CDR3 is TGTGCCATCAGCCGGGACAGGGAAGGAACTGAAGCTTTCTTT. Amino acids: CAISRDREGTEAFF.

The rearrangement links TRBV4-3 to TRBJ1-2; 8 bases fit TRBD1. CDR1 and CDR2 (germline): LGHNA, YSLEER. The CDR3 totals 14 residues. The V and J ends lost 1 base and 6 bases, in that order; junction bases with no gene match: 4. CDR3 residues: CASSQVRDRNGYTF. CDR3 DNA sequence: TGCGCCAGCAGCCAAGTGCGGGACAGGAATGGCTACACCTTC.

This CDR3 reads CASSVWDRGIDTQYF. In DNA form, the CDR3 reads TGTGCCAGCAGCGTATGGGACAGGGGAATCGATACGCAGTATTTT. The chain joins TRBV9 to TRBJ2-3, with TRBD1 matching 10 bases. Germline trimming cut 1 base from V and 6 bases from J; bases unmatched to any gene: 5. The CDR3 consists of 15 residues. CDR1 is SGDLS, CDR2 YYNGEE, per germline.